These 27 T cell receptor beta chains came from one sample sequenced in a study of blood T cells in healthy people across ages. A second PCR of roughly 6 to 12 cycles used a sample-barcoded 5' primer and a J-beta primer mix. TCRdb redid the calling of the 5' RACE reads with MiXCR, one entry per CDR3 protein. The sample includes about 1.5 million distinct CDR3 sequences, roughly 43% of them seen just once. Sequencing was done on a sample of blood. Receptor source: a woman aged 18-29 years in good health.

The chain joins TRBV4-3 to TRBJ1-2; D uncertain. The V gene's germline CDR1 is LGHNA and CDR2 YSLEER. The CDR3 extends over 16 amino acids. The V end lost 4 bases, the J end lost 8 bases, and 23 bases lay between the germline ends. The CDR3 here is CASSPDRAPTESGYTF. CDR3 DNA: TGCGCCAGCAGCCCTGACCGGGCCCCTACGGAATCCGGCTACACCTTC.

This chain joins TRBV20-1 and TRBJ2-4; D assignment may be TRBD1 or TRBD2 (5 bases each). The DNA end is more similar to TRBJ2-7, so the J call may be wrong. The CDR3 runs to 14 residues. Germline V gene lookup returns CDR1 DFQATT and CDR2 SNEGSKA (reference sequence). CDR3 sequence reads: CSASGGTSSYEQYF. CDR3 in DNA: TGCAGTGCTAGTGGGGGAACAAGCTCCTACGAGCAGTACTTC.

The chain employs TRBV6-5 and TRBJ2-7; D is possibly TRBD1 (6 bases). The CDR3 covers 14 residues. Germline CDR1 reads MNHEY; CDR2 reads SVGAGI. Trimming pared 7 bases from V and 5 bases from J, leaving 18 bases between. The CDR3 nucleotides are TGTGCCAGCAAGATAGAGACAGGCACCCACGAGCAGTACTTC. This codes for CASKIETGTHEQYF.

Points on this clonotype: Just one base apart from a much larger clone, this may be a read error. V and J are TRBV4-2 and TRBJ1-5; D not certain. CDR3 size: 13 residues. Germline lookup yields CDR1 LGHNA and CDR2 YNFKEQ. Trimming pared 1 base from V and 6 bases from J, leaving 7 bases between. The CDR3 DNA sequence: TGTGCCAGCAGCCAAGTTGTCAGTCAGCCCCAGCATTTT. Translated: CASSQVVSQPQHF.

The CDR3 DNA follows: TGCAGTGCCAATGGTGGGGGGCGGTACACTGAAGCTTTCTTT. This codes for CSANGGGRYTEAFF. The V call is TRBV20-1, the J call TRBJ1-1, with D possibly being TRBD1 (6 bases). The germline gives CDR1 DFQATT, CDR2 SNEGSKA (reference sequence). The ends were cut back, 6 bases at V and 3 bases at J, with 17 bases in the middle. The CDR3 is 14 residues long.

This clonotype has a handful of counts. The J gene is TRBJ2-1, the V gene TRBV7-3; 8 nucleotides match TRBD2. Germline V gene lookup returns CDR1 SGHTA and CDR2 FQGTGA. V was clipped by 5 bases and J by 9 bases; unmatched bases: 12. The CDR3 runs 15 residues. Here the CDR3 DNA reads TGTGCCAGCAGCCCCAGGGTAGCGGGACTGGCTGAGCAGTTCTTC. Amino acid sequence: CASSPRVAGLAEQFF.

This clonotype turned up a few times. The genes are TRBV2 and TRBJ2-1; TRBD2 is a possible D gene (6 bases). The CDR3 has 14 residues. Germline CDR1 is SNHLY and CDR2 is FYNNEI. Trimming removed 6 bases from V and 3 bases from J, with 12 bases in between. The CDR3 region has the DNA TGTGCCAGCAGAAGTAGCGGCCTCTACAATGAGCAGTTCTTC. This encodes CASRSSGLYNEQFF.

The chain employs TRBV12-5 and TRBJ2-1, with 11 positions matching TRBD2. V trimming: 6 bases; J trimming: 4 bases; junction bases outside the gene matches: 5. Germline V gene sequence: CDR1 LGHNT, CDR2 FRNRAP. The CDR3 is 15 residues long. This CDR3 reads CASGGTSGFYNEQFF. CDR3 sequence (DNA): TGTGCTAGTGGGGGGACTAGCGGATTTTACAATGAGCAGTTCTTC.

This clonotype came up a few times. The chain combines TRBV20-1 with TRBJ2-1, with D perhaps TRBD1 (6 bases). The CDR3 sequence is 12 residues long. Germline CDR1 is DFQATT and CDR2 is SNEGSKA (reference sequence). Trimming took 3 bases from V and 8 from J, leaving 11 bases between them. The CDR3 spells CSASAGVYEQFF. The CDR3 nucleotides read TGCAGTGCTAGTGCAGGGGTATATGAGCAGTTCTTC.

J is TRBJ2-7 and V is TRBV7-9; 8 bases align to TRBD1. Germline loops: CDR1 SEHNR, CDR2 FQNEAQ (reference sequence). The CDR3 loop spans 14 amino acids. The J segment lost 10 bases and the V segment lost 2 bases, leaving 10 bases of the junction unmatched. The CDR3 coding sequence is TGTGCCAGCAGCTTAATGACAGGGGAAGAGGCCCAGTACTTC. Translated, it gives CASSLMTGEEAQYF.

This clonotype was found a few times. The chain has TRBV5-1 and TRBJ1-2, with D unclear. The germline CDR1 and CDR2 sequences are SGHRS and YFSETQ. This CDR3 region has 15 residues. Deletions cut 4 bases from V and 2 bases from J, with 15 bases between. The DNA for the CDR3 is TGCGCCAGCAGCACTCGGACCGGGCCAAACTATGGCTACACCTTC. Translating gives CASSTRTGPNYGYTF. Variable domain in full (rest from reference TRBV5-1 and TRBJ1-2): KAGVTQTPRYLIKTRGQQVTLSCSPISGHRSVSWYQQTPGQGLQFLFEYFSETQRNKGNFPGRFSGRQFSNSRSEMNVSTLELGDSALYLCASSTRTGPNYGYTFGSGTRLTVV.

This clonotype has a single count. This chain joins TRBV27 and TRBJ1-1; 7 bases match TRBD1. The V gene's germline CDR1 is MNHEY and CDR2 SMNVEV (reference sequence). The CDR3 runs 13 residues. Germline trimming cut 4 bases from V and 11 bases from J; bases unmatched to any gene: 10. CDR3 sequence reads: CASSYGQAGEAFF. CDR3 nucleotides: TGTGCCAGCAGTTACGGACAGGCGGGTGAGGCTTTCTTT.

This clonotype was recorded at least ten times. The rearrangement joins TRBV6-4 to TRBJ2-1, with TRBD2 matching 11 bases. The CDR3 consists of 15 residues. Germline loops: CDR1 MRHNA, CDR2 SNTAGT. Germline trimming cut 4 bases from V and 1 base from J; bases unmatched to any gene: 0. The CDR3 sequence is CASSGTSGSYNEQFF. The CDR3 DNA reads TGTGCCAGCAGTGGGACTAGCGGGTCCTACAATGAGCAGTTCTTC.

The chain links TRBV9 to TRBJ2-3; TRBD2 agrees at 8 bases. Germline CDR1 is SGDLS and CDR2 is YYNGEE. V was clipped by 0 bases and J by 5 bases; unmatched bases: 2. The CDR3 is made up of 14 amino acids. CDR3 bases: TGTGCCAGCAGCGTAGAAGCGGGGGTAGATACGCAGTATTTT. This gives the protein CASSVEAGVDTQYF.

This clonotype was seen just once. The chain recombines TRBV7-3 with TRBJ2-1; no definite D call. The CDR3 runs 16 residues. The germline CDR1 and CDR2 sequences are SGHTA and FQGTGA. Deletions cut 5 bases from V and 0 bases from J, with 14 bases between. In DNA form, the CDR3 reads TGTGCCAGCAGCCTATTTAGCAGAAGCTCCTACAATGAGCAGTTCTTC. Its translation: CASSLFSRSSYNEQFF.

V usage is TRBV6-5 and J usage is TRBJ2-7; D is undetermined. Germline V gives CDR1 MNHEY, CDR2 SVGAGI. The CDR3 has 16 residues. V was cut by 2 bases and J by 3 bases, with 17 bases left in between. The CDR3 reads CASSYGIGRIHYEQYF. The DNA of the CDR3 is TGTGCCAGCAGTTACGGGATTGGCAGAATTCACTACGAGCAGTACTTC.

This chain connects TRBV3-1 to TRBJ2-1; TRBD1 matches at 9 bases. This CDR3 is built from 13 residues. Germline V CDR1 and CDR2: LGHDT, YNNKEL (reference sequence). V lost 6 bases, J lost 9 bases, and 6 bases stayed unmatched. CDR3 loop: CASRPTGGSEQFF. The CDR3 coding sequence is TGTGCCAGCAGACCTACAGGGGGCAGTGAGCAGTTCTTC.

The chain joins TRBV15 to TRBJ1-2, with 10 bases matching TRBD1. V lost 3 bases to trimming and J lost 7 bases; unmatched junction nucleotides: 2. The CDR3 covers 13 residues. The germline CDR1 and CDR2 sequences are LNHNV and YYDKDF (reference sequence). The CDR3 nucleotides read TGTGCCACCAGCAGCGGGACAGGGGCTGGCTACACCTTC. It translates to CATSSGTGAGYTF.

This clonotype was observed a few times. The rearrangement links TRBV20-1 to TRBJ2-3, with D possibly TRBD2 on 5 matching bases. Germline V gene data show CDR1 as DFQATT and CDR2 as SNEGSKA (reference sequence). This CDR3 region has 12 residues. With 5 bases removed from V and 3 bases from J, the gap between germline ends came to 9 bases. The CDR3 reads CSAESGTDTQYF. CDR3 sequence (DNA): TGCAGTGCTGAAAGCGGAACAGATACGCAGTATTTT.

There are a few counts of this clonotype. CDR3 in amino acids: CAISVLDGPEQYF. CDR3 sequence (DNA): TGTGCCATCAGTGTGCTGGACGGCCCCGAGCAGTACTTC. The chain is built from TRBV10-3 and TRBJ2-7; no reliable D call. CDR3 size: 13 residues. The ends were cut back, 4 bases at V and 6 bases at J, with 13 bases in the middle. Germline-derived CDR1 and CDR2 are ENHRY and SYGVKD.

CDR3 nucleotides: TGCGCCAGCAGCTTGGACCCGGACAGTCGGGCGGACTATGGCTACACCTTC. Its protein product is CASSLDPDSRADYGYTF. J is TRBJ1-2 and V is TRBV5-1; tentatively, D is TRBD1 (6 bases). Trimming took off 0 bases at V and 3 bases at J, with 18 bases between the two ends. The CDR3 runs 17 residues. CDR1 SGHRS and CDR2 YFSETQ come from the germline V gene.

This clonotype was counted only a few times. This chain's CDR3 is CASSQDREVGNNEQFF. The CDR3 DNA reads TGTGCCAGCAGCCAAGACAGGGAAGTCGGTAACAATGAGCAGTTCTTC. This sequence joins TRBV11-2 and TRBJ2-1, with 7 bases aligning to TRBD1. J was trimmed by 5 bases and V by 5 bases; bases with no gene match: 12. This CDR3 spans 16 amino acids. Germline lookup yields CDR1 SGHAT and CDR2 FQNNGV.

This clonotype has a handful of counts. The gene calls are TRBV6-5 and TRBJ2-7, with 9 nucleotides matching TRBD2. The CDR3 has 18 residues. V was clipped by 0 bases and J by 5 bases; unmatched bases: 14. Germline CDR1 and CDR2: MNHEY and SVGAGI. This chain's CDR3 is CASSYSPSSGEFSNEQYF. CDR3 bases: TGTGCCAGCAGTTACTCCCCTTCTAGCGGGGAGTTCTCTAACGAGCAGTACTTC.

This rearrangement joins TRBV6-6 to TRBJ2-7; no clear D gene. V lost 8 bases, J lost 0 bases, and 14 bases lay in between. This CDR3 spans 14 amino acids. CDR1 is MNHNY, CDR2 SVGAGI, per germline (reference sequence). For the CDR3, the DNA is TGTGCCAGCGGTCCGACTCCCAGCTCCTACGAGCAGTACTTC. Translating it yields CASGPTPSSYEQYF.

Ten or more counts support this clonotype. The chain recombines TRBV28 with TRBJ2-7; D is ambiguous. Per the germline V gene, CDR1 is MDHEN and CDR2 is SYDVKM. Trimming left V 4 bases short and J 4 bases short, with 5 bases between. CDR3 size: 11 residues. The CDR3, as DNA: TGTGCCAGCAGTTCCGAGTACGAGCAGTACTTC. It specifies CASSSEYEQYF.

Details on this clonotype: Germline is not matched at one junction end, which may reflect a read error. This chain connects TRBV4-1 to TRBJ2-7; D is perhaps TRBD1 (6 bases). CDR1 and CDR2 from the germline V gene are MGHRA and YSYEKL. This CDR3 region has 16 residues. The CDR3 region is CASSQAGQRGSYGQYF. The CDR3, as DNA: TGCGCCAGCAGCCAAGCGGGGCAAAGGGGGTCCTACGGGCAGTACTTC.

The CDR3 nucleotides are TGTGCCAGCAGTTACTCGGATAGCGGGAGGCCCTTCTACAATGAGCAGTTCTTC. Translated: CASSYSDSGRPFYNEQFF. The chain recombines TRBV6-5 with TRBJ2-1, with TRBD2 matching over 10 bases. V shed 0 bases and J 3 bases; nucleotides not matched to a gene: 8. Germline V gene data show CDR1 as MNHEY and CDR2 as SVGAGI. CDR3 length: 18 amino acids.